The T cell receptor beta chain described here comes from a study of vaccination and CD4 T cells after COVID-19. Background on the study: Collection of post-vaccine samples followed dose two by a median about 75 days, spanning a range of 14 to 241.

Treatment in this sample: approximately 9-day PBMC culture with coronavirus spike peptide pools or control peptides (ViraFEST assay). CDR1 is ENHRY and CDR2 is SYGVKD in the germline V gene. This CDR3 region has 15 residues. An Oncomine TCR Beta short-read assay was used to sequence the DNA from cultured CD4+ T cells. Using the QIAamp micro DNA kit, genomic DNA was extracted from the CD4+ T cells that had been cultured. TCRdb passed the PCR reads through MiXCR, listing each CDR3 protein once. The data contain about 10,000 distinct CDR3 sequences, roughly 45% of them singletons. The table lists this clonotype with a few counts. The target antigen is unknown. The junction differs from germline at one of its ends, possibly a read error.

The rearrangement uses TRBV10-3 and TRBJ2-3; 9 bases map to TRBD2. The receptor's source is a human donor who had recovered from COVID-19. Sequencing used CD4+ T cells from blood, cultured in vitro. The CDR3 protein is CASSRPSGGTDTQYF. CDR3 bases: TGTGCCAGCAGTAGGCCTAGCGGGGGCACAGATACGCAGTATTTT.